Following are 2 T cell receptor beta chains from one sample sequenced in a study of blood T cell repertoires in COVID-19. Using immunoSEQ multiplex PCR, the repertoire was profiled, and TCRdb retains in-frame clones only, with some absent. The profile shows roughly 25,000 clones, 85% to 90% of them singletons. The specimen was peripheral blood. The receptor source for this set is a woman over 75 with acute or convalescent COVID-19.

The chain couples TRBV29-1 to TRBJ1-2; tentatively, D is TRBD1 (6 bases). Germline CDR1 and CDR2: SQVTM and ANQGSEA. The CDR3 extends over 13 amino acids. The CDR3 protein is CWVPDWEGGGYTF. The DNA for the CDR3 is TGCTGGGTTCCGGACTGGGAGGGGGGGGGCTACACCTTC.

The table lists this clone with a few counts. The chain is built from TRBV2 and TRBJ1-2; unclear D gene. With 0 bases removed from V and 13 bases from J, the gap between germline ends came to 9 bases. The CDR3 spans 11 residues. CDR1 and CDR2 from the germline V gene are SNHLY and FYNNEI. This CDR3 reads CASSEARLTTF. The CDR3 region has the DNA TGTGCCAGCAGTGAAGCGCGATTAACCACCTTC.